The rows below give T cell receptor beta chains drawn from one sample of a study of blood T cell repertoires in COVID-19. The protocol was immunoSEQ multiplex PCR, while the TCRdb copy is restricted to in-frame clones and leaves out a portion. The table has about 34,000 clones, approximately 77% seen once; the top ten hold around 15%. The material sequenced was peripheral blood. The receptors come from a human donor in a cohort sampled during active COVID-19. CDR3s include the opening cysteine and the closing phenylalanine or tryptophan. D genes are given only for firm matches. Size is stated for part of the rows, as once, few or many counts, or as a class when the clone is expanded.

CDR3nt,CDR3aa,v_gene,abundance,j_gene,d_gene
TGCGCCAGCAGCCAAGAGGGGGCCGGCCGGGGTAGCAATCAGCCCCAGCATTTT,CASSQEGAGRGSNQPQHF,TRBV4-1,NA,TRBJ1-5,NA
TGTGCCAGCAGCCAAGGAGGCTGGGCACCGGGAGGCTACACCTTC,CASSQGGWAPGGYTF,TRBV14,NA,TRBJ1-2,NA
TGTGCCAGCAGGACTCGGGGGGGAGCGAACACCGGGGAGCTGTTTTTT,CASRTRGGANTGELFF,TRBV7-2,NA,TRBJ2-2,TRBD2
TGTGCCAGCAGTCAGACAGGGGGAAGAACTGAAGCTTTCTTT,CASSQTGGRTEAFF,TRBV6-4,NA,TRBJ1-1,TRBD1
TGTGCCAGTAGTATAGTAGGCGGGGGATCCTACAATGAGCAGTTCTTC,CASSIVGGGSYNEQFF,TRBV19,NA,TRBJ2-1,TRBD2
TGTGCCATCAGCTCAGGGGGCTCCTACGAGCAGTACTTC,CAISSGGSYEQYF,TRBV10-3,NA,TRBJ2-7,TRBD1
TGTGCCAGCAGCCGGACAGGGCTGGGCAATCAGCCCCAGCATTTT,CASSRTGLGNQPQHF,TRBV6-5,NA,TRBJ1-5,TRBD1
TGCGCCAGCAGCCGGCGGTCGGGGAGCAATGAAAAACTGTTTTTT,CASSRRSGSNEKLFF,TRBV5-1,NA,TRBJ1-4,NA
TGTGCCAGCAGTTTTGACAGCTATATTAACGAGCAGTACTTC,CASSFDSYINEQYF,TRBV27,NA,TRBJ2-7,NA
TGTGCCAGCAGTTTGCCCAGCGGGAGGGACAGCTCCTACAATGAGCAGTTCTTC,CASSLPSGRDSSYNEQFF,TRBV27,NA,TRBJ2-1,TRBD2
TGTGCCAGCAGCTTAGCGCTAAACGAATATGGCTACACCTTC,CASSLALNEYGYTF,TRBV7-7,NA,TRBJ1-2,NA
TGTGCCAGCAGTTCGACAGGATCCGGGGGGTACGAGCAGTACTTC,CASSSTGSGGYEQYF,TRBV28,NA,TRBJ2-7,NA
TGTGCCAGCAGCTTAATGGGACAGGGTATGGATGGCTACACCTTC,CASSLMGQGMDGYTF,TRBV5-6,once,TRBJ1-2,TRBD1
TGTGCCTGGAGTGGGGACAGGGGGCACACTGAAGCTTTCTTT,CAWSGDRGHTEAFF,TRBV30,once,TRBJ1-1,TRBD1
TGTGCCAGCAGCTTCGGGGGGTCAGACGGCTACACCTTC,CASSFGGSDGYTF,TRBV7-3,NA,TRBJ1-2,NA
TGTGCCAGCAGCCCCCGCCGGGAGCAGTTCTTC,CASSPRREQFF,TRBV7-2,NA,TRBJ2-1,NA
TGTGCCAGCGGGCAAAGGCGGGACGGATGGGAGACCCAGTACTTC,CASGQRRDGWETQYF,TRBV13,NA,TRBJ2-5,NA
TGTGCCAGCAGCTTTAACCGCTTAGTCCACGAGCAGTACTTC,CASSFNRLVHEQYF,TRBV11-2,NA,TRBJ2-7,NA
TGTGCCAGCAGTCCAACCGGGATGTTCTCCGAGCAGTACTTC,CASSPTGMFSEQYF,TRBV28,NA,TRBJ2-7,NA
TGTGCCAGTACACAGGGGCAATCCTACGAGCAGTACTTC,CASTQGQSYEQYF,TRBV2,medium-sized,TRBJ2-7,TRBD1
TGTGCCAGTAATCCAGGACAGGGGTACACTGAAGCTTTCTTT,CASNPGQGYTEAFF,TRBV19,NA,TRBJ1-1,TRBD1
TGCGCCAGCAGCCCTGGGTCAGGGGGCTTGTACGAGCAGTACTTC,CASSPGSGGLYEQYF,TRBV5-1,NA,TRBJ2-7,TRBD1
TGTGCCAGCAGTTACTCACAGGGAGTACAAGAGACCCAGTACTTC,CASSYSQGVQETQYF,TRBV6-6,NA,TRBJ2-5,NA
TGTGCCAGCAGTTTAAGGGGTACACGTGAAGCTTTCTTT,CASSLRGTREAFF,TRBV28,NA,TRBJ1-1,NA
TGCGCCAGCAGTGCGGGGAACACTGAAGCTTTCTTT,CASSAGNTEAFF,TRBV10-1,few,TRBJ1-1,NA
TGTGCCAGCAGTCGGGGGGCTCGCAATGAGCAGTTCTTC,CASSRGARNEQFF,TRBV12-3/TRBV12-4,NA,TRBJ2-1,NA
TGTGCCAGCACCCAGGGATGGGGAGGGCCTCGGACCCAGTACTTC,CASTQGWGGPRTQYF,TRBV2,NA,TRBJ2-5,TRBD2
TGTGCCAGCAGCCAAGATCGGGGACAAGGGGTTCAGCCCCAGCATTTT,CASSQDRGQGVQPQHF,TRBV3-1/TRBV3-2,NA,TRBJ1-5,NA
TGTGCCAGCTCACCAGGACAGGGGGACGGTGGCTACACCTTC,CASSPGQGDGGYTF,TRBV18,NA,TRBJ1-2,TRBD1
TGTGCCAGCAGTTATCGGACACCCCCCTACGAGCAGTACTTC,CASSYRTPPYEQYF,TRBV5-4,NA,TRBJ2-7,NA
TGTGCCAGCAGTTCACGGACTAGCGGGAGCTTCAACGAGCAGTACTTC,CASSSRTSGSFNEQYF,TRBV28,once,TRBJ2-7,TRBD2
TGTGCCAGTGGAAGGAGTTGGGCGAACACCGGGGAGCTGTTTTTT,CASGRSWANTGELFF,TRBV11-3,NA,TRBJ2-2,NA
TGTGCCAGCAGCGGCCCCTTACAGACTGAAGCTTTCTTT,CASSGPLQTEAFF,TRBV2,once,TRBJ1-1,NA
TGTGCCAGCAGTTACACCTACAGGGGAGTGGGGTACGAGCAGTACTTC,CASSYTYRGVGYEQYF,TRBV6-2/TRBV6-3,NA,TRBJ2-7,TRBD1
TGTGCCAGTACAGGGAACACCGGGGAGCTGTTTTTT,CASTGNTGELFF,TRBV12-3/TRBV12-4,NA,TRBJ2-2,NA
TGTGCCAGCAGCCGGGACAGGGTGGCGCGGGAGCAGTACTTC,CASSRDRVAREQYF,TRBV5-8,NA,TRBJ2-7,TRBD1
TGTGCCAGCACTACAGATCCCCAAGAGACCCAGTACTTC,CASTTDPQETQYF,TRBV2,NA,TRBJ2-5,NA
TGTGCCAGCAGCCCCCTCGCCGGGGGGCAACTAGCGGACCAAGAGACCCAGTACTTC,CASSPLAGGQLADQETQYF,TRBV4-2,NA,TRBJ2-5,TRBD2
TGTGCCAGCAGTCGGGACATTGGCGGCGGCTACACCTTC,CASSRDIGGGYTF,TRBV2,NA,TRBJ1-2,NA
TGTGCCAGCTCAAGGGGGCCGGGGACCTACGAGCAGTACTTC,CASSRGPGTYEQYF,TRBV18,NA,TRBJ2-7,TRBD1
TGTGCCAGCAGCTTTCGAGTGTCCCCCTACAATGAGCAGTTCTTC,CASSFRVSPYNEQFF,TRBV5-6,NA,TRBJ2-1,NA
TGTGCCAGCAGCTTGTGGCTAGCGGGGCTACTCTCGAACACCGGGGAGCTGTTTTTT,CASSLWLAGLLSNTGELFF,TRBV5-5,NA,TRBJ2-2,TRBD2
TGTGCCAGCAGTTTGTTGAGACCTGGACTAGCCTCAATCTCTGGGGCCAACGTCCTGACTTTC,CASSLLRPGLASISGANVLTF,TRBV27,NA,TRBJ2-6,TRBD2
TGTGCCAGCAGAAACTCCGGGACAAATGAAGAGACCCAGTACTTC,CASRNSGTNEETQYF,TRBV6-5,NA,TRBJ2-5,NA
TGTGCCACCAGCGGGGGACAACAAGAGACCCAGTACTTC,CATSGGQQETQYF,TRBV15,NA,TRBJ2-5,NA
TGTGCCAGAACTAGCGACACTTGGAGCACCGGGGAGCTGTTTTTT,CARTSDTWSTGELFF,TRBV30,NA,TRBJ2-2,TRBD2
TGTGCCAGCAGCACCGACAGTAGAAGCGCCTTCAGCTACACCTTC,CASSTDSRSAFSYTF,TRBV5-4,once,TRBJ1-2,NA
TGTGCCAGCAGCCAGGGGGCAGGGGTCAAGAACACTGAAGCTTTCTTT,CASSQGAGVKNTEAFF,TRBV3-1/TRBV3-2,NA,TRBJ1-1,NA
TGTGCCAGCAGCTTAGGACAGGGAGAAAATTCACCCCTCCACTTT,CASSLGQGENSPLHF,TRBV7-6,NA,TRBJ1-6,TRBD1
TGTGCCAGCAGCTTAGCGCCTAGTTTTGGACAGACTGGAAACACCATATATTTT,CASSLAPSFGQTGNTIYF,TRBV7-6,many,TRBJ1-3,NA
TGCGCCAGCAGTCAACCCCCCCCGACTCCACCAACATTCTACGAGCAGTACTTC,CASSQPPPTPPTFYEQYF,TRBV23-1,NA,TRBJ2-7,NA
TGTGCCAGCTCATTAAATCTGGGACAAGACACCATATATTTT,CASSLNLGQDTIYF,TRBV18,NA,TRBJ1-3,NA
TGCGCCAGCAGCCGCCCCCCCCTAGAGCAGTACTTC,CASSRPPLEQYF,TRBV23-1,once,TRBJ2-7,NA
TGTGCCAGCAGCCCTGGGGGACAGGGGATGGATGGCTACACCTTC,CASSPGGQGMDGYTF,TRBV9,NA,TRBJ1-2,TRBD1
TGTGCCAGCAGCTCACCCTATGGACAGGGGAGCTCCTATAATTCACCCCTCCACTTT,CASSSPYGQGSSYNSPLHF,TRBV7-8,NA,TRBJ1-6,TRBD1
TGTGCCAGCAGCTTGAGACAGGCCCTGGGCTATGGCTACACCTTC,CASSLRQALGYGYTF,TRBV5-6,NA,TRBJ1-2,NA
TGTGCCAGCAGCTCCCCCTTGACTAGCGGGAGTGACCAGAATGAGCAGTTCTTC,CASSSPLTSGSDQNEQFF,TRBV7-2,few,TRBJ2-1,TRBD2
TGTGCCAGCAGGTACCAGGGGACCTACGAGCAGTACTTC,CASRYQGTYEQYF,TRBV3-1/TRBV3-2,NA,TRBJ2-7,NA